The sequence of this T cell receptor (beta chain) was determined in a study of blood T cell repertoires in COVID-19 (TCRdb year 2020). Study-wide context: The collaborator samples originated in the United States, Italy and Spain and spanned the acute and convalescent phases of COVID-19. The material from the prospective study consisted of cDNA or gDNA derived from T cells, B-cell-depleted T cells, or PBMCs. Deeply sampled blood TCRbeta repertoires from subjects exposed to, actively infected with, or recovered from COVID-19 were included in the dataset. The repertoires were released in a freely available public database meant as a resource for research on the immune response to SARS-CoV-2. A de-identified subject ID, COVID-19 status, age in years and sex were almost always included in the sample metadata. Where available, HLA class I and class II types were obtained from metadata supplied by the sample provider rather than from assay-based typing. The samples were drawn from the first 160 participants of the ongoing ImmuneRACE study and from 1,200 or so subjects provided by 6 global collaborators. The full study reports these points: The quantity of clinical and demographic metadata differed by source and by participant and was supplied without curation.

Whole blood was collected in K2EDTA tubes by collaborating institutions according to the institutions' own protocols. Collaborator samples were shipped for TCRbeta analysis as frozen whole blood, isolated PBMCs, or DNA extracted from either sample type. Deletion took 4 bases off V and 1 base off J, with a span of 16 bases between the germline ends. CDR1 and CDR2 (MGHRA, YSYEKL) derive from the germline V gene. Reading from cysteine to phenylalanine, the CDR3 counts 17 amino acids. Only the CDR3 DNA is retained, 51 bases long and in frame from the first base. With respect to this clone: It has no known antigen specificity. Base qualities are missing; no much larger clone stands one base away.

TCRbeta CDR3 regions were amplified from genomic DNA using the immunoSEQ Assay, a bias-controlled multiplex PCR. As for how the authors treated the data: The number of nucleated cells in each sample was estimated from the amplification of reference gene primers within the assay. To quantify the absolute abundance of each unique TCRbeta CDR3 rearrangement, sequence reads were collapsed and filtered. Productive Simpson clonality was computed per sample as the square root of Simpson's diversity index over productive rearrangements. TCRdb mirrors the immuneACCESS table, restricted to in-frame sequences. Some clones are absent from its copies; in checked studies, under half trace to an unresolved V gene, and the reason for the others is unknown. V, J and clone size reflect that table, while D and trimming were determined from the DNA. The sample has about 190,000 clones on record, less than 90% of them singletons. The ten largest clones capture 5.5% to 7.5% of the sample.

This sequence was found in a middle-aged woman with acute or convalescent COVID-19. This chain joins TRBV4-1 to TRBJ2-2, and TRBD2 may be the D gene, going by 7 matching bases. Sequencing was done on a sample of peripheral blood. DNA sequence: TGCGCCAGCAGCCGATCGCGGGGGCTCCTGAACACCGGGGAGCTGTTTTTT. Its protein reads: CASSRSRGLLNTGELFF.